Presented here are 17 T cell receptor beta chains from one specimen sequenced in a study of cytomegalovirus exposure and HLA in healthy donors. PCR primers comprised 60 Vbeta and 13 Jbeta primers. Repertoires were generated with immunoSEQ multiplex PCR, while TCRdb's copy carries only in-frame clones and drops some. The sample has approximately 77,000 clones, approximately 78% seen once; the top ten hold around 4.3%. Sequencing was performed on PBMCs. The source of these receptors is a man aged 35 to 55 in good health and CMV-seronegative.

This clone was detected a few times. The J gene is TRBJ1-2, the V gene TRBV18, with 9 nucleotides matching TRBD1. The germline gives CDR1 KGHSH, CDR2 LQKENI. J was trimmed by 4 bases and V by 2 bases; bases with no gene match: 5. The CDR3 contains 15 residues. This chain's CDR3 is CASSPFGQGSYGYTF. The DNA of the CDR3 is TGTGCCAGCTCACCATTCGGACAGGGGTCCTATGGCTACACCTTC.

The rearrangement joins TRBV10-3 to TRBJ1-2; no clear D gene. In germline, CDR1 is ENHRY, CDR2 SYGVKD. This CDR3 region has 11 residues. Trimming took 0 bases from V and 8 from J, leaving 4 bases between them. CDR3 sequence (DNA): TGTGCCATCAGTGAGTCTGGCGGCTACACCTTC. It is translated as CAISESGGYTF.

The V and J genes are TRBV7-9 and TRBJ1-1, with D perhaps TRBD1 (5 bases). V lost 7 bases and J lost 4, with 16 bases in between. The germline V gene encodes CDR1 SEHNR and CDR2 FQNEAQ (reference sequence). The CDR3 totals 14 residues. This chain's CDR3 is CASTPPRGSTEAFF. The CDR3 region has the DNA TGTGCCAGCACCCCCCCTAGGGGAAGCACTGAAGCTTTCTTT.

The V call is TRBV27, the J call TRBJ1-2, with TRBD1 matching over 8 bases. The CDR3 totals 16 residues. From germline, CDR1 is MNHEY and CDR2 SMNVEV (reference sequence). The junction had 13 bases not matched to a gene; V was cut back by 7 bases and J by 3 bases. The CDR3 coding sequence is TGTGCCAGCACTAACGACAGGGGCTCGAGGTACTATGGCTACACCTTC. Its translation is CASTNDRGSRYYGYTF.

CDR3 sequence: CASSLGQGNEKLFF. CDR3 nucleotide sequence: TGTGCCAGCAGCCTAGGACAGGGTAATGAAAAACTGTTTTTT. The gene calls are TRBV5-6 and TRBJ1-4, with 8 bases aligning to TRBD1. Germline V lookup: CDR1 SGHDT, CDR2 YYEEEE. The V segment lost 4 bases and the J segment 4 bases; nucleotides outside the gene matches: 3. CDR3 length equals 14 residues.

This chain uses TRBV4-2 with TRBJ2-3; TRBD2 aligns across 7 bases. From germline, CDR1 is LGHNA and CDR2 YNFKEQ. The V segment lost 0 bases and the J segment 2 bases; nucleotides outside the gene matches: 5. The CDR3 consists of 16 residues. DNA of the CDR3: TGTGCCAGCAGCCAAGATTTGGCGGGGGACACAGATACGCAGTATTTT. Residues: CASSQDLAGDTDTQYF.

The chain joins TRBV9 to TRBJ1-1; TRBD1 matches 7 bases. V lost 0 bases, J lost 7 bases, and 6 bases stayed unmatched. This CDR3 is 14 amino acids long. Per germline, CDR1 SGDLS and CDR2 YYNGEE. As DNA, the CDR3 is TGTGCCAGCAGCGTAGCTCGACGGGACAGTGAAGCTTTCTTT. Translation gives CASSVARRDSEAFF.

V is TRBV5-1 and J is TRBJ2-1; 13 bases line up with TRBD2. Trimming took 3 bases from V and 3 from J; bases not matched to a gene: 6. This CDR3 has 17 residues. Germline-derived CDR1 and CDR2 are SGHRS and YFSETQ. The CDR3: CASSWGLAGKVYNEQFF. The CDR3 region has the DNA TGCGCCAGCAGCTGGGGACTAGCGGGAAAGGTCTACAATGAGCAGTTCTTC.

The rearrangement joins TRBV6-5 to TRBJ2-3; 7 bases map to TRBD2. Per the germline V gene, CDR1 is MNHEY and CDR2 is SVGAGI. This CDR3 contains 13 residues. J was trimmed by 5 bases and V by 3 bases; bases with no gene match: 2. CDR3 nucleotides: TGTGCCAGCAGTTATGGGGGGGAAGATACGCAGTATTTT. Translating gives CASSYGGEDTQYF.

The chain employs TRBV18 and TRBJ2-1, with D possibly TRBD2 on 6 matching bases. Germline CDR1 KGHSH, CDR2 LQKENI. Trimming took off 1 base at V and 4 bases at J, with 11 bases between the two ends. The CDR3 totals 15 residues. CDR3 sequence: CASSPRDLSYNEQFF. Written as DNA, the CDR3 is TGTGCCAGCTCACCACGGGACTTAAGTTACAATGAGCAGTTCTTC.

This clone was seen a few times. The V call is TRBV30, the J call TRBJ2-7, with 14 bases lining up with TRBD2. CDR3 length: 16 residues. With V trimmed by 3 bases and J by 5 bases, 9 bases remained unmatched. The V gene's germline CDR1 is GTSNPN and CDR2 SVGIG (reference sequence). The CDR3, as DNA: TGTGCCTGGAGAAATCTGGGACTAGCGGGAGAGCACGAGCAGTACTTC. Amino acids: CAWRNLGLAGEHEQYF.

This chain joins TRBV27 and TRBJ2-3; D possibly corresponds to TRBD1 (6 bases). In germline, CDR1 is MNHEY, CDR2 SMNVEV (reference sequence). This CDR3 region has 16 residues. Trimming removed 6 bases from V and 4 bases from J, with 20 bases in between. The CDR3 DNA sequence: TGTGCCAGCAGCCACTTACAGGGAATCCGTGCAGATACGCAGTATTTT. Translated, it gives CASSHLQGIRADTQYF.

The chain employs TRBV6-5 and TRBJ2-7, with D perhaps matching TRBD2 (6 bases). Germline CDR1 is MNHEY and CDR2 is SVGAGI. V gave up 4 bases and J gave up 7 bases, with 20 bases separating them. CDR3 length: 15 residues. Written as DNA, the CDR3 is TGTGCCAGCAGTTGGACCGGGACTGGTCTTGGGGAGCAGTACTTC. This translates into CASSWTGTGLGEQYF.

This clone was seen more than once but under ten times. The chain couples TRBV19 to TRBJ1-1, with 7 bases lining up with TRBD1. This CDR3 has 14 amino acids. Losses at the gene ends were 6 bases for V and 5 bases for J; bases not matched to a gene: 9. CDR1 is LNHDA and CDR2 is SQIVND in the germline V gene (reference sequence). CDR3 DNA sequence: TGTGCCAGTAGCTCTACCGCAGGGGGAACTGAAGCTTTCTTT. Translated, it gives CASSSTAGGTEAFF. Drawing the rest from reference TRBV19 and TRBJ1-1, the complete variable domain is DGGITQSPKYLFRKEGQNVTLSCEQNLNHDAMYWYRQDPGQGLRLIYYSQIVNDFQKGDIAEGYSVSREKKESFPLTVTSAQKNPTAFYLCASSSTAGGTEAFFGQGTRLTVV.

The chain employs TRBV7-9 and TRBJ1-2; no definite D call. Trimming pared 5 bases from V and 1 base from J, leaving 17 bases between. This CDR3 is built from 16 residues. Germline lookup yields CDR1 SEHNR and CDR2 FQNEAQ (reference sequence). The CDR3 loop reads CASSLGGGSINYGYTF. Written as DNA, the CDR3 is TGTGCCAGCAGCCTAGGAGGCGGATCGATTAACTATGGCTACACCTTC.

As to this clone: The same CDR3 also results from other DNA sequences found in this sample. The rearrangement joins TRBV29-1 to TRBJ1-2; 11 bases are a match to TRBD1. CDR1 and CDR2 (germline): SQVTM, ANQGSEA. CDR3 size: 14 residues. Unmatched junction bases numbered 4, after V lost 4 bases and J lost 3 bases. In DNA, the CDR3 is TGCAGCGTTGCCGGGACAGGGGGGGACTATGGCTACACCTTC. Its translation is CSVAGTGGDYGYTF.

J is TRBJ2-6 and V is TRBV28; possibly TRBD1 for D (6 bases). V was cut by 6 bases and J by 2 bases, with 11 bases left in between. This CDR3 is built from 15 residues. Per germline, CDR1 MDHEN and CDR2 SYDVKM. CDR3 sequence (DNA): TGTGCCAGCAGGCCACAGGGTCCTGGGGCCAACGTCCTGACTTTC. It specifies CASRPQGPGANVLTF.